The clone carrying this T cell receptor (beta chain) was observed a few times. This entry is derived from a study of T-cell reconstitution after alpha-beta-depleted transplantation in children. The CDR3 has 16 residues. The germline V gene has CDR1 SGHKS and CDR2 YYEKEE (reference sequence). Deletions cut 4 bases from V and 0 bases from J, with 11 bases between. Library preparation (for TCRbeta) was performed with unique molecular identifiers. TCRdb redid the calling of the PCR reads with MiXCR, one entry per CDR3 protein. The sample has 250,000 or so distinct CDR3 sequences; 20% to 30% are singletons.

This clonotype originated in a female patient between 2 and 15 years old who had a stem cell transplant for congenital amegakaryocytic thrombocytopenia, so the T cells may come from the graft donor. The chain combines TRBV5-5 with TRBJ2-6; no definite D call. Material: PBMCs, mostly from graft donor cells, obtained 360 days after TCRalphabeta/CD19-depleted stem cell transplant. DNA of the CDR3: TGTGCCAGCAGCGGACGACATCGCTCTGGGGCCAACGTCCTGACTTTC. It translates to CASSGRHRSGANVLTF.